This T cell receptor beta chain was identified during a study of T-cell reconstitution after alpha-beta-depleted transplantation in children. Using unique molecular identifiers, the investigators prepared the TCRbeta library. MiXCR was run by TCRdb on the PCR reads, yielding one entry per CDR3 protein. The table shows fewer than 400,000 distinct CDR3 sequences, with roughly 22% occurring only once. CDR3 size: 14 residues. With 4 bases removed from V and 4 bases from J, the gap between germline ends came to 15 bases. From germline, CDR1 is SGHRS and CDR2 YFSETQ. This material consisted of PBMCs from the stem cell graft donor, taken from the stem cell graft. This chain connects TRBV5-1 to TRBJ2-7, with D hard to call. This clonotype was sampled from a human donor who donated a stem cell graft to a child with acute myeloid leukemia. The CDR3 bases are TGCGCCAGCAGCCTGTCTGACGTTAGGTACGAGCAGTACTTC. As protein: CASSLSDVRYEQYF.